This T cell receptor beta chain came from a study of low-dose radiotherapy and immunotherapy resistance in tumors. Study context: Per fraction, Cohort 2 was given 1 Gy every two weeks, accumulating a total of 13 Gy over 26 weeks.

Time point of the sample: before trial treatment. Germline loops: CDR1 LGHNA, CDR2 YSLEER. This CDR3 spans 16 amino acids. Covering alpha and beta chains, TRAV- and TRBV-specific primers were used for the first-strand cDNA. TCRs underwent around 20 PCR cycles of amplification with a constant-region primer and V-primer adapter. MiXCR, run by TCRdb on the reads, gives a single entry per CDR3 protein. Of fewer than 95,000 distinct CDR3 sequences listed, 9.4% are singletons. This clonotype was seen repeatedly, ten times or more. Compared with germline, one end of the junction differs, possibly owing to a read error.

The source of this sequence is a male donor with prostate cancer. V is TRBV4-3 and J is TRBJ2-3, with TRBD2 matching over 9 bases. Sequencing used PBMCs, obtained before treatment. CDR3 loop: CASSQGGSGSIDTQYF. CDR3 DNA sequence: TGCGCCAGCAGCCAAGGGGGTAGCGGGAGCATAGATACGCAGTATTTT.